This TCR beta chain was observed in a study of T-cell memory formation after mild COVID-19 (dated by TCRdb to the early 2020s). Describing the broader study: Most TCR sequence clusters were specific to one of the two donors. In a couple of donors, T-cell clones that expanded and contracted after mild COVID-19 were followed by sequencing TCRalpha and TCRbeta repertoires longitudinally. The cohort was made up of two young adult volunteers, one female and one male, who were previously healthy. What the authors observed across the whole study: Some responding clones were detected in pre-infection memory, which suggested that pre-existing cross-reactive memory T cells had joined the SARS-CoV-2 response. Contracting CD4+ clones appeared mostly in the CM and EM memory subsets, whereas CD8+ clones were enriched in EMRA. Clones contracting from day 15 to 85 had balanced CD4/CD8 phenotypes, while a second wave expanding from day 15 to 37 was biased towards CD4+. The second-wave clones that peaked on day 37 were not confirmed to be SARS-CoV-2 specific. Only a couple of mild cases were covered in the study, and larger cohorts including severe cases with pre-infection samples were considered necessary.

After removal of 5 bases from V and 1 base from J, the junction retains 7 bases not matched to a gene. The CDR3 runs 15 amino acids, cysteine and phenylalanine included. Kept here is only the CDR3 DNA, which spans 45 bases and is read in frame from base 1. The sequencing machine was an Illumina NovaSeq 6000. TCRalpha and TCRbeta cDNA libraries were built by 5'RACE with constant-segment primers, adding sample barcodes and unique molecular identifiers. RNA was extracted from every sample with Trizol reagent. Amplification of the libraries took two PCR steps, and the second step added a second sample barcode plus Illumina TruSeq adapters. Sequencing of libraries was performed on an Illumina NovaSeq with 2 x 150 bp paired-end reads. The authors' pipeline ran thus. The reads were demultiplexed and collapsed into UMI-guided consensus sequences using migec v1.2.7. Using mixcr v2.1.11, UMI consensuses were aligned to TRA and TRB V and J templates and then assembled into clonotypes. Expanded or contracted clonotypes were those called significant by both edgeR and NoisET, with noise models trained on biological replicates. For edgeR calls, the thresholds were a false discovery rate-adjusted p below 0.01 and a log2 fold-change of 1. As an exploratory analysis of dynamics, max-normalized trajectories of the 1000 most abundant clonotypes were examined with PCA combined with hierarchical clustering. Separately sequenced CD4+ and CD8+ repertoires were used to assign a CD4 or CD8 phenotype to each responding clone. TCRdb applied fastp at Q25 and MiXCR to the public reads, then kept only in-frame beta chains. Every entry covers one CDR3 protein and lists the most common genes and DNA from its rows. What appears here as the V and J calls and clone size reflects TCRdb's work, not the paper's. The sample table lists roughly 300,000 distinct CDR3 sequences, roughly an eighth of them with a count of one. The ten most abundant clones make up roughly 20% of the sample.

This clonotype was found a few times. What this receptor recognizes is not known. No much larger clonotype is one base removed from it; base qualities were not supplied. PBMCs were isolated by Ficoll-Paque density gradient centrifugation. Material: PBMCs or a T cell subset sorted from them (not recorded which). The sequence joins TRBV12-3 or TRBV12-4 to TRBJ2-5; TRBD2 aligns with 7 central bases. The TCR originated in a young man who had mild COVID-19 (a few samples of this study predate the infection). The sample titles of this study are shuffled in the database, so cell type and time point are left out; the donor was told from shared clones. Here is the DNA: TGTGCCAGCAGTGCTATGTCGGGGGGCCAAGAGACCCAGTACTTC. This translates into CASSAMSGGQETQYF.